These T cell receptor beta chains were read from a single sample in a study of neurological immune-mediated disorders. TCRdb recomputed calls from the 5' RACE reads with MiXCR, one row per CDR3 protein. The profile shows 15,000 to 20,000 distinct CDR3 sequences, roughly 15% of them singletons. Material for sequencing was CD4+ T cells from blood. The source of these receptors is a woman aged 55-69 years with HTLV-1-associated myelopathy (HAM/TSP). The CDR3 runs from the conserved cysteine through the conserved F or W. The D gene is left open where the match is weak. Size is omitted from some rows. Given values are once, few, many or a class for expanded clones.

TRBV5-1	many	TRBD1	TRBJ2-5	TGCGCCAGCAGCGCCCCAAGCGGACAGGGAGGTGAGACCCAGTACTTC	CASSAPSGQGGETQYF
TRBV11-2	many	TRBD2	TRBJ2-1	TGTGCCAGCAGCTTAGACGGGACTAGCGGGAGGCGGTTCTTC	CASSLDGTSGRRFF
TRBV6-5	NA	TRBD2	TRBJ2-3	TGTGCCAGCAGTTACCGGGACGGGGGGGATGTCACAGATACGCAGTATTTT	CASSYRDGGDVTDTQYF
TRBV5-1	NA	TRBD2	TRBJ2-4	TGCGCCAGAAGCATGGAAGTAGCGGGCCGGAAATACATTCAGTACTTC	CARSMEVAGRKYIQYF
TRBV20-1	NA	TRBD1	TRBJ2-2	TGCAGTGCCCCTCAGGCGACAGGGGGGCTTGGCGGGGAGCTGTTTTTT	CSAPQATGGLGGELFF
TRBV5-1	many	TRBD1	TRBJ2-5	TGCGCCAGCAGCTCGACCGGGACAGGGCGAGGGACCCAGTACTTC	CASSSTGTGRGTQYF
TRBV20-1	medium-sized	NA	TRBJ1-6	TGCAGTGCGGCCACGGGCAGGGATAATTCACCCCTCCACTTT	CSAATGRDNSPLHF
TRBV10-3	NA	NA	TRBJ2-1	TGTGCCATCAGTGGAGGTGGGGTACTCAATGAGCAGTTCTTC	CAISGGGVLNEQFF
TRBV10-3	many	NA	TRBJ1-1	TGTGCCATCAGATACAGGGAGGGGGACACTGAAGCTTTCTTT	CAIRYREGDTEAFF
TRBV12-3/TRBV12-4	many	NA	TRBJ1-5	TGTGCCAGCAGTTTAGTTACGACAGTTAGCAATCAGCCCCAGCATTTT	CASSLVTTVSNQPQHF
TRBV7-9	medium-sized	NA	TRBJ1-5	TGTGCCAGCAGCTTCGGGGAACAGCCCCAGCATTTT	CASSFGEQPQHF
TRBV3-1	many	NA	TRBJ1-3	TGTGCCAGCAGCCAGGGACTCGACAGGCGCTCTGGAAACACCATATATTTT	CASSQGLDRRSGNTIYF
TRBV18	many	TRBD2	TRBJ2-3	TGTGCCAGCTCGTTTAGCGGGGCCGCAGATACGCAGTATTTT	CASSFSGAADTQYF
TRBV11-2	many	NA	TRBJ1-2	TGTGCCAGCAGCCCTGTAGGGGGCTACACCTTC	CASSPVGGYTF
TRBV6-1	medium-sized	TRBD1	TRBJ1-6	TGTGCCAGCAGTGACGGGACAGGGGGTGCGAATTCACCCCTCCACTTT	CASSDGTGGANSPLHF
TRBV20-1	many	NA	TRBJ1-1	TGCAGTGCCCCTTACAGCCGAATGAACACTGAAGCTTTCTTT	CSAPYSRMNTEAFF
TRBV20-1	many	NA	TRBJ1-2	TGCAGTGCTTCCCCGCCTCAGGGGTACTATGGCTACACCTTC	CSASPPQGYYGYTF
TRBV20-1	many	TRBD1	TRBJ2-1	TGCAGTGCTACTCAGGGGGCAAGACGCGAGCAGTTCTTC	CSATQGARREQFF
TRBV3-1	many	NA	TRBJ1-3	TGTGCCAGCAGCTCAGGGGCCTCTGGAAACACCATATATTTT	CASSSGASGNTIYF
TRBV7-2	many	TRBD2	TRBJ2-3	TGTGCCAGCAGCTTAGCAGCGGGAAGGACAGATACGCAGTATTTT	CASSLAAGRTDTQYF
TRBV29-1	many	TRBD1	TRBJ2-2	TGCAGCACAACATTTGACAGGGGGTCCAACACCGGGGAGCTGTTTTTT	CSTTFDRGSNTGELFF
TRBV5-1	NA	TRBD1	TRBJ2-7	TGCGCCAGCAGCTTGGAGACAGGGCCCCACGATCAGTACTTC	CASSLETGPHDQYF
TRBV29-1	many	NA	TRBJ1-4	TGCAGCGTTGGAGGGATAGCAACTAATGAAAAACTGTTTTTT	CSVGGIATNEKLFF
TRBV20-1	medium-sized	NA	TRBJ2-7	TGCAGTGCTAGAGCCAGCTACGAGCAGTACTTC	CSARASYEQYF
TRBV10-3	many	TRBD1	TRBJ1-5	TGTGCCATCAGTACGGGACAGCACAATCAGCCCCAGCATTTT	CAISTGQHNQPQHF
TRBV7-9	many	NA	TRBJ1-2	TGTGCCAGCAGCCTCCCTGGGGAGGCTAACTATGGCTACACCTTC	CASSLPGEANYGYTF
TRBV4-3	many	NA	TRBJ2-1	TGCGCCAGCAGCCAAGAAGCAGCGGCGTATGAGCAGTTCTTC	CASSQEAAAYEQFF
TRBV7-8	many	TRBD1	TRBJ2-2	TGTGCCAGCAGCGTCACCCGAAACCGGGACAGGGGGCGGTTCGGCACCGGGGAGCTGTTTTTT	CASSVTRNRDRGRFGTGELFF
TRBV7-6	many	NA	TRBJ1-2	TGTGCCAGCAGCCGTACAGGTGACTGGTATGGCTACACCTTC	CASSRTGDWYGYTF
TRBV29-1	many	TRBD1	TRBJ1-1	TGCAGCGTTGAAGGCAACCGGGACAGGGGGACGAACACTGAAGCTTTCTTT	CSVEGNRDRGTNTEAFF
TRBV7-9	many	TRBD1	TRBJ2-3	TGTGCCAGCAGCTTACCCCCAGGGGGCCTTAGCACAGATACGCAGTATTTT	CASSLPPGGLSTDTQYF
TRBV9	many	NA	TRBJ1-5	TGTGCCAGCAGCGTACTCCAGCCGCGTTCGCCCCAGCATTTT	CASSVLQPRSPQHF
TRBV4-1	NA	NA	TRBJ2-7	TGCGCCAGCAGCCAAGAGTTCGGTATAGGGCTCAACGAGCAGTACTTC	CASSQEFGIGLNEQYF